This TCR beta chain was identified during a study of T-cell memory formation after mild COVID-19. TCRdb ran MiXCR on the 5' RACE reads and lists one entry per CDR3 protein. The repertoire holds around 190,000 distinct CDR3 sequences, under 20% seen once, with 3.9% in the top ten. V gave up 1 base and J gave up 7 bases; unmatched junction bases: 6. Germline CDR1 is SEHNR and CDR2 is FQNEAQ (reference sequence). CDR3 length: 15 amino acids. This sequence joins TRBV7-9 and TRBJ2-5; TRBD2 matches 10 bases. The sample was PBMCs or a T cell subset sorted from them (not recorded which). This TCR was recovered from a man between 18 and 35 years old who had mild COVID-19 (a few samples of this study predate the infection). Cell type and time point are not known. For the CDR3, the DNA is TGTGCCAGCAGCTTAGAAGCGGGGGGGCCTGGGACCCAGTACTTC. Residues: CASSLEAGGPGTQYF.